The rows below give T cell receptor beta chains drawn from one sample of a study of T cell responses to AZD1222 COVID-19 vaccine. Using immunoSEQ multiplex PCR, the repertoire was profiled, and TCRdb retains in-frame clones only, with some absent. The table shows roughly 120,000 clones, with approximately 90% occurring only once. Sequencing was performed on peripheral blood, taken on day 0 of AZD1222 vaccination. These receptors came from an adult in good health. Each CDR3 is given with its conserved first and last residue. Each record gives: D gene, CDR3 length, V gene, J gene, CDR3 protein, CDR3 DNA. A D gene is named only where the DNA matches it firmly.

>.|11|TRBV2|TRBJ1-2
CASSQGDGYTF
TGTGCCAGCAGCCAGGGTGATGGCTACACCTTC
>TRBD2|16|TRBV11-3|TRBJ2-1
CASSLESSGSLVEQFF
TGTGCCAGCAGCTTGGAATCGAGCGGGAGTCTTGTTGAGCAGTTCTTC
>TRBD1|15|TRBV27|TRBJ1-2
CASSSGYRGAYGYTF
TGTGCCAGCAGTTCGGGGTACAGGGGTGCCTATGGCTACACCTTC
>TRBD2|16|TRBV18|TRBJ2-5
CASSPRTSGGGETQYF
TGTGCCAGCTCACCCCGGACTAGCGGAGGGGGAGAGACCCAGTACTTC
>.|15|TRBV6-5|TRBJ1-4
CASSNRDTPGEKLFF
TGTGCCAGCAGTAACCGGGACACCCCTGGGGAAAAACTGTTTTTT
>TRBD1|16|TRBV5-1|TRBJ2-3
CASSLEGRGRPDTQYF
TGCGCCAGCAGCTTGGAGGGCAGGGGGCGCCCAGATACGCAGTATTTT
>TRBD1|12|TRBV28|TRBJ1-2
CASSQGDYGYTF
TGTGCCAGCAGCCAGGGGGACTATGGCTACACCTTC
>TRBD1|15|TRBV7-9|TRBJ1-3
CASSPGQPSGNTIYF
TGTGCCAGCAGCCCGGGACAGCCCTCTGGAAACACCATATATTTT
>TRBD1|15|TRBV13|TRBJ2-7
CASSLGTVISYEQYF
TGTGCCAGCAGCCTAGGGACAGTAATTTCCTACGAGCAGTACTTC
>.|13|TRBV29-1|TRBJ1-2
CSVRGLANYGYTF
TGCAGCGTTAGGGGTTTAGCTAACTATGGCTACACCTTC
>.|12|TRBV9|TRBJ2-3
CASSATTDTQYF
TGTGCCAGCAGCGCGACAACAGATACGCAGTATTTT
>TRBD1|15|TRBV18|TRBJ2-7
CASSPGTGVYYEQYF
TGTGCCAGCTCACCAGGGACAGGTGTATACTACGAGCAGTACTTC
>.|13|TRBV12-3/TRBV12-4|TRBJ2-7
CASSLAGNYEQYF
TGTGCCAGCAGTTTAGCTGGCAACTACGAGCAGTACTTC
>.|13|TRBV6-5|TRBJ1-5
CASSQSSNQPQHF
TGTGCCAGCAGTCAAAGTAGCAATCAGCCCCAGCATTTT
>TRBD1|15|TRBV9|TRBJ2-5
CASSVEQGIQETQYF
TGTGCCAGCAGCGTAGAACAGGGGATACAAGAGACCCAGTACTTC
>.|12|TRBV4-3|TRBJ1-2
CASSQQGYGYTF
TGCGCCAGCAGCCAACAGGGCTATGGCTACACCTTC
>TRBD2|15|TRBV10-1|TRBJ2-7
CASSPGVAGAGEQYF
TGCGCCAGCAGCCCCGGGGTAGCGGGAGCTGGTGAGCAGTACTTC
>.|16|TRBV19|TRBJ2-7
CASSIGVQGAIYEQYF
TGTGCCAGTAGTATAGGAGTACAGGGTGCGATTTACGAGCAGTACTTC
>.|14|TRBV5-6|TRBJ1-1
CASSPQGGLGEAFF
TGTGCCAGCAGCCCCCAGGGTGGACTCGGTGAAGCTTTCTTT
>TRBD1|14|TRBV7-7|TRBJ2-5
CASSLRDRVETQYF
TGTGCTAGCAGCCTACGGGACAGAGTGGAGACCCAGTACTTC